What follows are 25 T cell receptor beta chains derived from one specimen sequenced in a study of technical replicates of blood from a few donors. TCRdb's copy holds only in-frame clones and misses some; the assay was immunoSEQ multiplex PCR. This table has some 69,000 clones, approximately 89% appearing once. Sequencing was performed on PBMCs. These receptors all come from a human donor in good health. Some clones in this sample may be carry-over from other donors' samples.

This chain links TRBV9 with TRBJ2-2, with D hard to call. Trimming left V 0 bases short and J 3 bases short, with 9 bases between. This CDR3 spans 15 amino acids. Germline V gene data show CDR1 as SGDLS and CDR2 as YYNGEE. CDR3 protein: CASSVDPSYTGELFF. DNA of the CDR3: TGTGCCAGCAGCGTAGATCCCAGTTACACCGGGGAGCTGTTTTTT.

The rearrangement joins TRBV7-2 to TRBJ2-5; D is undetermined. CDR1 is SGHTA, CDR2 FQGNSA, per germline. CDR3 size: 13 residues. Trimming pared 3 bases from V and 3 bases from J, leaving 8 bases between. In DNA form, the CDR3 reads TGTGCCAGCAGCTTCGGTGTGGAAGAGACCCAGTACTTC. This codes for CASSFGVEETQYF.

The V gene is TRBV7-6, the J gene TRBJ2-5; TRBD1 matches at 9 bases. The V segment lost 8 bases and the J segment 4 bases; nucleotides outside the gene matches: 8. The CDR3 consists of 14 residues. Germline CDR1 is SGHVS and CDR2 is FNYEAQ. CDR3 bases: TGTGCCAGCCAGGCAAGGACAGGGGTAGAGACCCAGTACTTC. This codes for CASQARTGVETQYF.

This chain links TRBV5-1 with TRBJ2-5, with TRBD2 matching 10 bases. CDR1 is SGHRS and CDR2 is YFSETQ in the germline V gene. The CDR3 totals 18 residues. Losses at the gene ends were 4 bases for V and 2 bases for J; bases not matched to a gene: 14. This chain's CDR3 is CASSPGRVAGGRQETQYF. CDR3 in DNA: TGCGCCAGCAGCCCTGGAAGGGTAGCGGGAGGCCGACAAGAGACCCAGTACTTC.

The CDR3 loop is CASSRQGPDTQYF. In nucleotides, the CDR3 is TGTGCCAGCAGTCGCCAGGGTCCCGATACGCAGTATTTT. The chain joins TRBV2 to TRBJ2-3, with a weak D call TRBD1 (5 bases). The germline gives CDR1 SNHLY, CDR2 FYNNEI. The CDR3 is 13 residues long. V was cut by 5 bases and J by 6 bases, with 12 bases left in between.

The V gene is TRBV2, the J gene TRBJ1-3, with unresolved D. The CDR3 consists of 15 residues. Germline CDR1 is SNHLY and CDR2 is FYNNEI. V was clipped by 3 bases and J by 0 bases, with 9 bases between them. CDR3 nucleotides: TGTGCCAGCAGTGACAGGTCCGACTCTGGAAACACCATATATTTT. Encoded protein: CASSDRSDSGNTIYF. Drawing the rest from reference TRBV2 and TRBJ1-3, the complete variable domain is EPEVTQTPSHQVTQMGQEVILRCVPISNHLYFYWYRQILGQKVEFLVSFYNNEISEKSEIFDDQFSVERPDGSNFTLKIRSTKLEDSAMYFCASSDRSDSGNTIYFGEGSWLTVV.

The chain is built from TRBV11-3 and TRBJ2-3; D not resolved. V gave up 4 bases and J gave up 6 bases, with 5 bases separating them. The CDR3 has 11 amino acids. Germline values: CDR1 SGHNT, CDR2 YENEEA. The CDR3 coding sequence is TGTGCCAGCAGCTCCTCGGATACGCAGTATTTT. This translates into CASSSSDTQYF.

The J gene is TRBJ2-7, the V gene TRBV5-8, with D possibly TRBD2 on 6 matching bases. Germline CDR1 and CDR2: SGHTS and YDEGEE. Trimming took 0 bases from V and 5 from J, leaving 18 bases between them. This CDR3 has 16 amino acids. The CDR3 nucleotides read TGTGCCAGCAGCTTGGCTAGGAGGGCATTAGGGGACGAGCAGTACTTC. This translates into CASSLARRALGDEQYF.

This chain links TRBV5-4 with TRBJ2-2, with D tentatively TRBD1 (5 bases). The germline V gene encodes CDR1 SGHNT and CDR2 YYREEE (reference sequence). V was shortened by 4 bases and J by 5 bases, with 12 bases between the two germline ends. The CDR3 contains 14 residues. The CDR3 DNA follows: TGTGCCAGCAGCCGTAACTCAGGGACCGGGGAGCTGTTTTTT. It codes for CASSRNSGTGELFF.

The gene calls are TRBV4-1 and TRBJ2-3; 10 nucleotides agree with TRBD1. From germline, CDR1 is MGHRA and CDR2 YSYEKL. CDR3 size: 17 residues. V shed 2 bases, J shed 6 bases, and the junction held 11 bases outside the gene matches. The CDR3 DNA sequence: TGCGCCAGCAGCCAACTAAAAGGACAGGGGGTTGAGGATACGCAGTATTTT. Translation gives CASSQLKGQGVEDTQYF.

The chain is built from TRBV4-3 and TRBJ2-3; weak D call: TRBD2 (6 bases). The germline V and J ends were trimmed by 4 bases and 1 base, with 15 bases remaining between them. Germline values: CDR1 LGHNA, CDR2 YSLEER. This CDR3 contains 16 residues. Here the CDR3 DNA reads TGCGCCAGCAGCCCCTGGGGAGGAGGTGGCACAGATACGCAGTATTTT. This codes for CASSPWGGGGTDTQYF.

The chain carries TRBV4-2 and TRBJ2-7, with 8 bases fitting TRBD2. Germline CDR1 LGHNA, CDR2 YNFKEQ. The CDR3 extends over 16 amino acids. The trim removed 4 bases at V and 3 bases at J, leaving 11 bases unmatched. CDR3 bases: TGTGCCAGCAGCCCTCCCCAGCCTAGCGGGTACTACGAGCAGTACTTC. It is translated as CASSPPQPSGYYEQYF.

The chain recombines TRBV5-1 with TRBJ2-3; D is undetermined. The CDR3 length is 13 residues. In germline, CDR1 is SGHRS, CDR2 YFSETQ. V lost 4 bases and J 1 base, leaving 7 bases between the germline ends. The CDR3 reads CASSTGGTDTQYF. The CDR3 bases are TGCGCCAGCAGCACTGGTGGCACAGATACGCAGTATTTT. Looking up the rest from reference TRBV5-1 and TRBJ2-3 gives the full variable domain: KAGVTQTPRYLIKTRGQQVTLSCSPISGHRSVSWYQQTPGQGLQFLFEYFSETQRNKGNFPGRFSGRQFSNSRSEMNVSTLELGDSALYLCASSTGGTDTQYFGPGTRLTVL.

This sequence joins TRBV6-1 and TRBJ2-5; 8 nucleotides match TRBD1. CDR1 MNHNS and CDR2 SASEGT come from the germline V gene. The CDR3 is made up of 13 amino acids. Trimming cost V 6 bases and J 4 bases; bases outside gene matches: 4. CDR3 loop: CASRGQVAETQYF. The CDR3 bases are TGTGCCAGCAGGGGACAGGTAGCAGAGACCCAGTACTTC.

This clone turned up a few times. V and J are TRBV25-1 and TRBJ1-3, with D unresolved. The CDR3 sequence is 12 residues long. The germline gives CDR1 MGHDK, CDR2 SYGVNS. Trimming removed 8 bases from V and 1 base from J, with 6 bases in between. This CDR3 is CASGTSGNTIYF. In DNA form, the CDR3 reads TGTGCCAGCGGCACGTCTGGAAACACCATATATTTT.

This clone was recorded once. This rearrangement joins TRBV6-6 to TRBJ1-5; 10 nucleotides match TRBD1. Per the germline V gene, CDR1 is MNHNY and CDR2 is SVGAGI (reference sequence). The V gene end was trimmed by 6 bases and the J gene end by 7 bases; junction bases not matched to a gene: 6. The CDR3 spans 14 residues. The CDR3 protein is CASRPGTGVQPQHF. CDR3 DNA sequence: TGTGCCAGCAGGCCGGGGACAGGGGTGCAGCCCCAGCATTTT.

This clone was observed once. A junction boundary mismatches the germline segment, possibly from a read error. The chain has TRBV30 and TRBJ1-2; D perhaps matches TRBD1 (5 bases). Germline assignment: CDR1 GTSNPN and CDR2 SVGIG (reference sequence). The CDR3 spans 11 residues. CDR3 protein: CVWAGLYGYTF. The CDR3 DNA reads TGTGTCTGGGCGGGACTCTATGGCTACACCTTC. The complete variable domain, with remaining parts taken from reference TRBV30 and TRBJ1-2, reads SQTIHQWPATLVQPVGSPLSLECTVEGTSNPNLYWYRQAAGRGLQLLFYSVGIGQISSEVPQNLSASRPQDRQFILSSKKLLLSDSGFYLCVWAGLYGYTFGSGTRLTVV.

On this clone: The sample contains more than one DNA sequence encoding this CDR3. The chain links TRBV6-1 to TRBJ2-2, with TRBD2 matching over 9 bases. CDR1 MNHNS and CDR2 SASEGT come from the germline V gene. With V trimmed by 5 bases and J by 4 bases, 5 bases remained unmatched. This CDR3 has 15 amino acids. CDR3 loop: CASSTYSGSTGELFF. For the CDR3, the DNA is TGTGCCAGCAGTACTTATAGCGGGAGCACCGGGGAGCTGTTTTTT.

This clone turned up a few times. The chain uses TRBV7-9 and TRBJ2-7; TRBD2 is a possible D gene (6 bases). This CDR3 is built from 15 residues. Germline CDR1 SEHNR, CDR2 FQNEAQ (reference sequence). Trimming cost V 4 bases and J 0 bases, with 13 bases left between them. The CDR3 DNA reads TGTGCCAGCAGCTCCAGACTAGACAGCTCCTACGAGCAGTACTTC. This sequence encodes CASSSRLDSSYEQYF.

This clone was found once. J is TRBJ2-3 and V is TRBV7-8; perhaps TRBD1 as D (6 bases). The V end lost 5 bases, the J end lost 1 base, and 10 bases lay between the germline ends. The CDR3 loop spans 14 amino acids. The germline CDR1 and CDR2 sequences are SGHVS and FQNEAQ. The CDR3 here is CASSAGQRTDTQYF. DNA for the CDR3: TGTGCCAGCAGCGCAGGACAGCGCACAGATACGCAGTATTTT. The full variable domain, its missing parts supplied by reference TRBV7-8 and TRBJ2-3, is GAGVSQSPRYKVAKRGQDVALRCDPISGHVSLFWYQQALGQGPEFLTYFQNEAQLDKSGLPSDRFFAERPEGSVSTLKIQRTQQEDSAVYLCASSAGQRTDTQYFGPGTRLTVL.

This clone has a single count. The chain employs TRBV7-2 and TRBJ2-1; maybe TRBD2 (5 bases). The CDR3 extends over 13 amino acids. V lost 2 bases and J 9 bases, leaving 11 bases between the germline ends. CDR1 SGHTA and CDR2 FQGNSA come from the germline V gene. CDR3 in DNA: TGTGCCAGCAGCTTAAGTCGGGCGGGTGAGCAGTTCTTC. Translation gives CASSLSRAGEQFF.

CDR3 DNA: TGTGCCAGCACCGGCCAGGGGAGCAATCAGCCCCAGCATTTT. Translation: CASTGQGSNQPQHF. This chain connects TRBV6-1 to TRBJ1-5, with a possible D match to TRBD1 (6 bases). This CDR3 contains 14 residues. In germline, CDR1 is MNHNS, CDR2 SASEGT. V lost 7 bases, J lost 1 base, and 11 bases lay in between.

This clone was counted only a few times. The V call is TRBV5-5, the J call TRBJ1-2, with 8 bases that match TRBD1. CDR1 is SGHKS and CDR2 is YYEKEE in the germline V gene (reference sequence). V gave up 2 bases and J gave up 10 bases; unmatched junction bases: 13. The CDR3 is made up of 15 amino acids. The CDR3 nucleotides are TGTGCCAGCAGCTTAGACCTCGGACAGGGCATTTACTACACCTTC. This encodes CASSLDLGQGIYYTF. Supplemented by reference TRBV5-5 and TRBJ1-2, the full variable domain reads DAGVTQSPTHLIKTRGQQVTLRCSPISGHKSVSWYQQVLGQGPQFIFQYYEKEERGRGNFPDRFSARQFPNYSSELNVNALLLGDSALYLCASSLDLGQGIYYTFGSGTRLTVV.

The V gene is TRBV7-2, the J gene TRBJ1-3; no definite D call. The CDR3 covers 16 residues. V was shortened by 5 bases and J by 0 bases, with 14 bases between the two germline ends. The germline V gene has CDR1 SGHTA and CDR2 FQGNSA. CDR3 nucleotide sequence: TGTGCCAGCAGCGCATCGCGGGGAGGCTCTGGAAACACCATATATTTT. Translating gives CASSASRGGSGNTIYF.

V usage is TRBV18 and J usage is TRBJ2-7; 10 bases line up with TRBD2. This CDR3 has 16 amino acids. Losses at the gene ends were 1 base for V and 3 bases for J; bases not matched to a gene: 6. The germline CDR1 and CDR2 sequences are KGHSH and LQKENI. The CDR3 DNA sequence: TGTGCCAGCTCACCACTCCCACTAGCGGGACACTACGAGCAGTACTTC. Translating gives CASSPLPLAGHYEQYF.